Shown below are 24 T cell receptor beta chains from a single sample sequenced in a study of blood T cell repertoires in COVID-19. This table comes from immunoSEQ multiplex PCR, and its TCRdb copy is limited to in-frame clones, with some not included. The sample shows roughly 300,000 clones, around 90% of them seen only once. Sequencing was done on a sample of PBMCs or T cells enriched from blood (not recorded which). These receptors all come from a woman aged 25 to 39 who had recovered from COVID-19.

CDR3 loop: CASSRGQGRDEQYF. CDR3 in DNA: TGTGCCAGCAGCCGGGGACAGGGTCGCGACGAGCAGTACTTC. The V gene is TRBV5-5, the J gene TRBJ2-7; 9 bases are a match to TRBD1. Germline V gives CDR1 SGHKS, CDR2 YYEKEE (reference sequence). CDR3 length: 14 residues. Trimming removed 4 bases from V and 5 bases from J; junction bases left unmatched: 7.

This chain connects TRBV6-5 to TRBJ1-4; possible D gene TRBD1, 6 bases. V was shortened by 5 bases and J by 7 bases, with 14 bases between the two germline ends. Germline lookup yields CDR1 MNHEY and CDR2 SVGAGI. The CDR3 runs to 14 residues. CDR3 region: CASSRPGVGEKLFF. The CDR3 DNA reads TGTGCCAGCAGTCGCCCAGGGGTCGGTGAAAAACTGTTTTTT.

The J gene is TRBJ2-1, the V gene TRBV28, with a possible D match to TRBD2 (5 bases). The CDR3 spans 15 residues. The V gene lost 4 bases and the J gene lost 0 bases, with 10 bases spanning the gap. Germline V lookup: CDR1 MDHEN, CDR2 SYDVKM. The CDR3, as DNA: TGTGCCAGCAGTTCTCGGGGTAGCTCCTACAATGAGCAGTTCTTC. It encodes CASSSRGSSYNEQFF.

V is TRBV28 and J is TRBJ2-1; TRBD1 is a possible D gene (6 bases). Germline assignment: CDR1 MDHEN and CDR2 SYDVKM. CDR3 length: 15 residues. V lost 6 bases and J 2 bases, leaving 14 bases between the germline ends. The CDR3 here is CASSPRQGTYNEQFF. CDR3 nucleotides: TGTGCCAGCAGCCCCAGGCAGGGGACCTACAATGAGCAGTTCTTC. The full variable domain, with the rest looked up from reference TRBV28 and TRBJ2-1, is DVKVTQSSRYLVKRTGEKVFLECVQDMDHENMFWYRQDPGLGLRLIYFSYDVKMKEKGDIPEGYSVSREKKERFSLILESASTNQTSMYLCASSPRQGTYNEQFFGPGTRLTVL.

The rearrangement uses TRBV19 and TRBJ1-4; D ambiguous. The CDR3 has 13 amino acids. V was pared by 6 bases and J by 8 bases, with 13 bases between. Germline V gene lookup returns CDR1 LNHDA and CDR2 SQIVND (reference sequence). The CDR3 protein is CASSSSLSEKLFF. As DNA, the CDR3 is TGTGCCAGTAGCTCAAGCCTGTCAGAAAAACTGTTTTTT.

This clone was recorded once. This chain links TRBV6-5 with TRBJ1-1; TRBD1 agrees at 10 bases. V shed 6 bases and J 10 bases; nucleotides not matched to a gene: 5. Germline V gene data show CDR1 as MNHEY and CDR2 as SVGAGI. CDR3 length equals 12 residues. Here the CDR3 reads CASRTGGGLAFF. The DNA of the CDR3 is TGTGCCAGCAGGACAGGGGGCGGGCTAGCTTTCTTT.

The chain couples TRBV5-1 to TRBJ2-3, with TRBD2 matching over 11 bases. There are 18 residues in the CDR3. Germline lookup yields CDR1 SGHRS and CDR2 YFSETQ. Trimming cost V 1 base and J 0 bases; bases outside gene matches: 7. CDR3 sequence: CASSLWLWTSGSTDTQYF. CDR3 bases: TGCGCCAGCAGCTTGTGGCTGTGGACTAGCGGGAGCACAGATACGCAGTATTTT.

The rearrangement joins TRBV3-1 (or the pseudogene TRBV3-2) to TRBJ1-4; a possible D gene is TRBD1 (5 bases). The CDR3 is 14 amino acids. The germline V gene encodes CDR1 LGHDT and CDR2 YNNKEL (reference sequence). V lost 1 base, J lost 11 bases, and 14 bases lay in between. The CDR3 spells CASSQVTTVVKLFF. In nucleotides, the CDR3 is TGTGCCAGCAGCCAAGTGACGACAGTTGTGAAACTGTTTTTT.

This clone was seen a single time. The chain employs TRBV28 and TRBJ1-2; D gene ambiguous. Germline V lookup: CDR1 MDHEN, CDR2 SYDVKM. The CDR3 contains 14 residues. V was shortened by 6 bases and J by 5 bases, with 16 bases between the two germline ends. The CDR3 DNA sequence: TGTGCCAGCAGCCCGGACGGAGCGGGATATGGCTACACCTTC. This codes for CASSPDGAGYGYTF.

The chain links TRBV28 to TRBJ1-4; 10 bases map to TRBD1. The CDR3 runs 14 residues. The V segment lost 4 bases and the J segment 7 bases; nucleotides outside the gene matches: 3. Germline V gives CDR1 MDHEN, CDR2 SYDVKM. Here the CDR3 reads CASSSWTGGEKLFF. The CDR3 bases are TGTGCCAGCAGTTCCTGGACAGGGGGTGAAAAACTGTTTTTT. Drawing the rest from reference TRBV28 and TRBJ1-4, the complete variable domain is DVKVTQSSRYLVKRTGEKVFLECVQDMDHENMFWYRQDPGLGLRLIYFSYDVKMKEKGDIPEGYSVSREKKERFSLILESASTNQTSMYLCASSSWTGGEKLFFGSGTQLSVL.

The chain is built from TRBV30 and TRBJ2-5; no clear D. V was cut by 1 base and J by 5 bases, with 11 bases left in between. There are 13 residues in the CDR3. Germline-derived CDR1 and CDR2 are GTSNPN and SVGIG (reference sequence). CDR3 sequence (DNA): TGTGCCTGGAGTGATTTCGTCCCGGAGACCCAGTACTTC. Residues: CAWSDFVPETQYF. Based on the CDR3 plus reference TRBV30 and TRBJ2-5, the full variable domain is SQTIHQWPATLVQPVGSPLSLECTVEGTSNPNLYWYRQAAGRGLQLLFYSVGIGQISSEVPQNLSASRPQDRQFILSSKKLLLSDSGFYLCAWSDFVPETQYFGPGTRLLVL.

This clone showed up just once. V is TRBV2 and J is TRBJ1-6; D call uncertain. In germline, CDR1 is SNHLY, CDR2 FYNNEI. V was shortened by 1 base and J by 9 bases, with 7 bases between the two germline ends. The CDR3 totals 13 residues. CDR3 residues: CASSEGSGSPLHF. The CDR3 bases are TGTGCCAGCAGTGAAGGCTCGGGTTCACCCCTCCACTTT.

The chain uses TRBV7-3 and TRBJ1-1; the D is unclear. Germline values: CDR1 SGHTA, CDR2 FQGTGA. There are 12 residues in the CDR3. V was shortened by 4 bases and J by 8 bases, with 11 bases between the two germline ends. DNA of the CDR3: TGTGCCAGCAGCTCGGTCGGAGGGGAAGCTTTCTTT. Its translation is CASSSVGGEAFF.

The rearrangement links TRBV11-3 to TRBJ2-2; tentatively, D is TRBD2 (5 bases). Germline loops: CDR1 SGHNT, CDR2 YENEEA. The V end lost 2 bases, the J end lost 6 bases, and 16 bases lay between the germline ends. The CDR3 covers 16 residues. CDR3 coding DNA: TGTGCCAGCAGCTTAATCGCGATCCGGGATGCCGGGGAGCTGTTTTTT. It yields the protein CASSLIAIRDAGELFF.

The chain has TRBV19 and TRBJ1-2; D is perhaps TRBD1 (5 bases). V gave up 9 bases and J gave up 0 bases, with 17 bases separating them. Germline V gives CDR1 LNHDA, CDR2 SQIVND (reference sequence). CDR3 length equals 15 residues. The CDR3 DNA is TGTGCCAGCTGGGCAGGGTTCGAAGCTAACTATGGCTACACCTTC. Translated: CASWAGFEANYGYTF.

The chain recombines TRBV5-8 with TRBJ1-2; TRBD1 is a possible D gene (5 bases). V was shortened by 0 bases and J by 8 bases, with 17 bases between the two germline ends. The germline V gene encodes CDR1 SGHTS and CDR2 YDEGEE. CDR3 length: 15 amino acids. The CDR3 is CASSLGQGRIEGYTF. CDR3 nucleotides: TGTGCCAGCAGCTTGGGGCAGGGCAGGATTGAGGGCTACACCTTC.

V and J are TRBV7-2 and TRBJ2-1, with TRBD2 matching over 13 bases. The CDR3 spans 15 residues. The J segment lost 8 bases and the V segment lost 8 bases, leaving 9 bases of the junction unmatched. The germline gives CDR1 SGHTA, CDR2 FQGNSA. The CDR3 loop reads CASPSTSGGVHEQFF. The CDR3 DNA follows: TGTGCCAGCCCATCCACTAGCGGGGGGGTCCATGAGCAGTTCTTC.

Regarding this clone: The sample contains more than one DNA sequence encoding this CDR3. The chain recombines TRBV18 with TRBJ2-5, with 7 bases aligning to TRBD1. The trim removed 0 bases at V and 5 bases at J, leaving 0 bases unmatched. The length of the CDR3 is 13 residues. From germline, CDR1 is KGHSH and CDR2 LQKENI. The CDR3 DNA is TGTGCCAGCTCACCACCAGGGGGCGAGACCCAGTACTTC. Translated: CASSPPGGETQYF.

V gene TRBV7-2 combines with J gene TRBJ1-2, with D hard to call. The ends were cut back, 1 base at V and 8 bases at J, with 20 bases in the middle. This CDR3 has 16 amino acids. Germline V gives CDR1 SGHTA, CDR2 FQGNSA. In DNA form, the CDR3 reads TGTGCCAGCAGCTTAGATTATGTCCAACTCTCCGAAGGCTACACCTTC. Its translation is CASSLDYVQLSEGYTF.

The chain has TRBV29-1 and TRBJ2-2; unclear D gene. The V end lost 6 bases, the J end lost 6 bases, and 8 bases lay between the germline ends. The CDR3 totals 11 residues. Germline V gene sequence: CDR1 SQVTM, CDR2 ANQGSEA. This chain's CDR3 is CSVLSAGELFF. The CDR3 region has the DNA TGCAGCGTCTTAAGCGCCGGGGAGCTGTTTTTT.

This sequence joins TRBV27 and TRBJ1-1, with D maybe TRBD1 (6 bases). The germline V and J ends were trimmed by 1 base and 3 bases, with 12 bases remaining between them. This CDR3 is built from 15 residues. Germline lookup yields CDR1 MNHEY and CDR2 SMNVEV (reference sequence). The CDR3 is CASSLFGGRDTEAFF. In nucleotides, the CDR3 is TGTGCCAGCAGTTTATTTGGGGGCAGGGACACTGAAGCTTTCTTT.

In its sample, this clone was seen once. The V gene is TRBV12-3 or TRBV12-4, the J gene TRBJ2-7; D is possibly TRBD1 (6 bases). The CDR3 is 12 amino acids. V was cut by 5 bases and J by 3 bases, with 8 bases left in between. CDR3 in DNA: TGTGCCAGCAGTCCGGGACACTACGAGCAGTACTTC. It encodes CASSPGHYEQYF.

The chain joins TRBV30 to TRBJ2-4; tentative D call: TRBD2 (5 bases). V was trimmed by 3 bases and J by 3 bases, leaving 9 bases between them. This CDR3 has 13 amino acids. Germline loops: CDR1 GTSNPN, CDR2 SVGIG (reference sequence). The CDR3 spells CAWRAVYKNIQYF. CDR3 nucleotide sequence: TGTGCCTGGAGAGCGGTTTACAAAAACATTCAGTACTTC.

The rearrangement uses TRBV7-8 and TRBJ2-2; 9 bases agree with TRBD1. The CDR3 is 16 residues long. V lost 5 bases, J lost 5 bases, and 9 bases stayed unmatched. Germline CDR1 is SGHVS and CDR2 is FQNEAQ. The DNA for the CDR3 is TGTGCCAGCAGCCTGCGACAGGGGGTTGTTACCGGGGAGCTGTTTTTT. Its translation is CASSLRQGVVTGELFF.